This T cell receptor (beta chain) originates from a study of T cells in Graves' hyperthyroidism and ophthalmopathy. This clonotype was recorded at least ten times. RNA transcripts served as the template for amplifying TCR beta CDR3 regions. The primer set for the first-round RT-PCR of the TCR CDR3 was HTBI. TCRdb re-called the multiplex PCR reads with MiXCR, one entry per CDR3 protein. The sample contains roughly 510,000 distinct CDR3 sequences, around 21% of which appear only once. No progression to ophthalmopathy during 18 months of follow-up defined stable disease. Patients aged 18 to 65 had newly diagnosed hyperthyroidism of under 2 months' duration. Together with thyroid ultrasound, orbital computed tomography, serum thyroxine and TRAb, clinical symptoms were used for diagnoses. Germline-derived CDR1 and CDR2 are SEHNR and FQNEAQ (reference sequence). CDR3 length: 15 residues. J lost 5 bases, V lost 4 bases, and 11 bases had no gene match.

The sequenced material came from blood. The sequence was collected from a man between 18 and 35 years old with Graves' hyperthyroidism. The chain uses TRBV7-9 and TRBJ2-7, with 7 bases that match TRBD1. The CDR3 DNA is TGTGCCAGCAGCTCATGGACAGGTGGGCTCCACGAGCAGTACTTC. It codes for CASSSWTGGLHEQYF.